This T cell receptor beta chain was documented in a study of graft-versus-host responses after intestinal transplantation. General study findings and limits: Graft-donor T cell macrochimerism in patients accompanied high graft-versus-host to host-versus-graft clonal ratios in allografts.

The authors processed graft tissue to release intraepithelial and lamina propria lymphocytes. In regard to this clone: Antigen: not known.

Trimming took 5 bases from V and 4 from J, leaving 14 bases between them. Germline V lookup: CDR1 SGHDN, CDR2 FVKESK. The CDR3 is made up of 14 amino acids. Clones were read by immunoSEQ multiplex PCR, and TCRdb kept only the in-frame ones, dropping some. The table has 15,000 to 20,000 clones, approximately 80% seen once. The specimen was ileum tissue, collected around 580 days after intestinal transplantation. The source of this sequence is a human patient who received an intestinal transplant, so some T cells may come from the graft donor. The rearrangement uses TRBV14 and TRBJ1-1; D not resolved. CDR3 sequence (DNA): TGTGCCAGCAGCTTAACCGGGAGCGGCACTGAAGCTTTCTTT. It is translated as CASSLTGSGTEAFF.